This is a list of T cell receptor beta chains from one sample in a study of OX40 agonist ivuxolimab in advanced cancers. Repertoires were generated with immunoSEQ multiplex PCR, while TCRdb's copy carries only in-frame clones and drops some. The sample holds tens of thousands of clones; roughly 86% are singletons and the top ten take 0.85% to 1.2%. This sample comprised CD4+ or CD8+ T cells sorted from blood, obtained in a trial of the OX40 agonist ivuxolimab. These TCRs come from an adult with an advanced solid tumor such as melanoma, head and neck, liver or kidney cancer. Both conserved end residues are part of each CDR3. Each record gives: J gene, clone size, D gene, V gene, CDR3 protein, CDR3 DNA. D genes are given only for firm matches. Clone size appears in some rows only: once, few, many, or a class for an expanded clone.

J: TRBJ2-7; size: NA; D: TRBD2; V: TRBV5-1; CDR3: CASSWTSGGSYEQYF; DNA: TGCGCCAGCAGTTGGACTAGCGGGGGTAGCTACGAGCAGTACTTC
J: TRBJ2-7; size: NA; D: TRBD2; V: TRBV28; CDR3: CASSFGGLTYEQYF; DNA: TGTGCCAGCAGTTTCGGGGGACTAACCTACGAGCAGTACTTC
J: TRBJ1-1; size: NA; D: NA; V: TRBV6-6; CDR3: CASSYGGMNTEAFF; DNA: TGTGCCAGCAGTTACGGGGGTATGAACACTGAAGCTTTCTTT
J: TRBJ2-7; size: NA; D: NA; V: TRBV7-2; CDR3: CASSRGSSYEQYF; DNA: TGTGCCAGCAGCCGGGGGTCGTCCTACGAGCAGTACTTC
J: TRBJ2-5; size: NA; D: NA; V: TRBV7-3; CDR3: CASSLAKEETQYF; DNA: TGTGCCAGCAGCTTAGCGAAGGAAGAGACCCAGTACTTC
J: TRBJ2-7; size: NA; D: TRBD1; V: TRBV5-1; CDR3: CASSLEQGSNEQYF; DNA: TGCGCCAGCAGCTTGGAACAGGGGAGTAACGAGCAGTACTTC
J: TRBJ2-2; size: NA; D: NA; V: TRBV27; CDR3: CASSLSSLPSGELFF; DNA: TGTGCCAGCAGTTTATCTTCACTACCCAGCGGGGAGCTGTTTTTT
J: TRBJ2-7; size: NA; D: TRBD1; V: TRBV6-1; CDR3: CASSLQGAEYEQYF; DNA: TGTGCCAGCAGTCTACAGGGGGCGGAGTACGAGCAGTACTTC
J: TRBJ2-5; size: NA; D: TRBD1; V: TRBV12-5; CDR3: CASAHGQGGETQYF; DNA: TGTGCTAGTGCCCACGGACAGGGCGGTGAGACCCAGTACTTC
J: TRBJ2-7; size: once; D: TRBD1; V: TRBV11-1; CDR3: CASSLGQGNSYEQYF; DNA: TGTGCCAGCAGCTTAGGACAGGGTAACTCCTACGAGCAGTACTTC
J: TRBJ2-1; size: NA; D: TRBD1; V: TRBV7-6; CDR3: CASSFATGGLYNEQFF; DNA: TGTGCCAGCAGCTTTGCGACAGGGGGCCTCTACAATGAGCAGTTCTTC
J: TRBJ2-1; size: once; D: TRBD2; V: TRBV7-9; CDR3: CASSLAGGAWVYEQFF; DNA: TGTGCCAGCAGCTTAGCCGGGGGGGCGTGGGTCTATGAGCAGTTCTTC
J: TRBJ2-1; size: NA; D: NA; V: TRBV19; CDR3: CASSWWGEQFF; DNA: TGTGCCAGTAGTTGGTGGGGTGAGCAGTTCTTC
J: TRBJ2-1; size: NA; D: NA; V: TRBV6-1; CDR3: CASSENSINEQFF; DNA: TGTGCCAGCAGTGAAAATTCGATCAATGAGCAGTTCTTC
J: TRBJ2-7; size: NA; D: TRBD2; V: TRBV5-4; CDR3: CASSLFLAGVYYEQYF; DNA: TGTGCCAGCAGCTTGTTTCTAGCGGGAGTTTACTACGAGCAGTACTTC
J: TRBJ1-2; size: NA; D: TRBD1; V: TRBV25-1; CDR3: CASSEQGAYGYTF; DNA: TGTGCCAGCAGTGAACAGGGGGCCTATGGCTACACCTTC
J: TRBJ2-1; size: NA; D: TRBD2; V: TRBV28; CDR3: CASSSGSRGEQFF; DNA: TGTGCCAGCAGTAGCGGGAGCAGGGGTGAGCAGTTCTTC
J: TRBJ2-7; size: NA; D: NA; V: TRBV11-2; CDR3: CASSLDLLAGITYEQYF; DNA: TGTGCCAGCAGCTTAGATCTTCTGGCAGGAATAACCTACGAGCAGTACTTC
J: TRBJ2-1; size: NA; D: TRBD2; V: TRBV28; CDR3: CASTLGLAGDEQFF; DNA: TGTGCCAGCACCCTGGGACTAGCGGGAGATGAGCAGTTCTTC
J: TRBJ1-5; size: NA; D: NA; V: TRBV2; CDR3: CASSRGGGGSQPQHF; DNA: TGTGCCAGTTCGCGGGGGGGCGGGGGAAGTCAGCCCCAGCATTTT
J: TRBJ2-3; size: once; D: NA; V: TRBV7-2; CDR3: CASSPGLSTDTQYF; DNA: TGTGCCAGCAGCCCAGGACTCTCCACAGATACGCAGTATTTT
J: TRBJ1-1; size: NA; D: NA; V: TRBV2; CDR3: CASIQVTEAFF; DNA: TGTGCCAGCATTCAGGTCACTGAAGCTTTCTTT
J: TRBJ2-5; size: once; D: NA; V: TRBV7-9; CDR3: CASKLTRGGRETQYF; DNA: TGTGCCAGCAAACTCACACGGGGCGGTAGGGAGACCCAGTACTTC
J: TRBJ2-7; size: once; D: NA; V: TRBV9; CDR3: CASSVRGSEGEQYF; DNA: TGTGCCAGCAGCGTACGGGGCAGCGAGGGTGAGCAGTACTTC
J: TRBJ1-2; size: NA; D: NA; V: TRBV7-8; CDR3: CASSLGDTPYGYTF; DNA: TGTGCCAGCAGCTTAGGAGACACACCCTATGGCTACACCTTC
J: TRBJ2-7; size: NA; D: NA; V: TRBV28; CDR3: CASSPPGSTYEQYF; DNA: TGTGCCAGCAGCCCTCCTGGGTCAACCTACGAGCAGTACTTC
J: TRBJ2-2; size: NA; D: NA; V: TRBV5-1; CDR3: CASSSRRGETNTGELFF; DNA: TGCGCCAGCAGCTCACGGAGGGGGGAAACAAACACCGGGGAGCTGTTTTTT
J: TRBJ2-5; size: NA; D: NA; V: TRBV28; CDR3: CASSVYQETQYF; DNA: TGTGCCAGCAGTGTCTATCAAGAGACCCAGTACTTC
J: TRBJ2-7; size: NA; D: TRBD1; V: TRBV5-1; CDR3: CASSVQGSDEQYF; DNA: TGCGCCAGCAGCGTACAGGGGAGCGACGAGCAGTACTTC
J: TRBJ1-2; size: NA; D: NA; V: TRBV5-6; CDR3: CASERVVDNYGYTF; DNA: TGTGCCAGCGAGCGGGTGGTTGATAACTATGGCTACACCTTC
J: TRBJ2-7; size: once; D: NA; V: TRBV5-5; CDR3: CASSLRLPLYEQYF; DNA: TGTGCCAGCAGCTTGAGACTACCCCTGTACGAGCAGTACTTC
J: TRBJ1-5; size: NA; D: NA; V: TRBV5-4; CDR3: CASSEDSDDLPQHF; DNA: TGTGCCAGCAGCGAGGACAGTGATGATCTACCCCAGCATTTT
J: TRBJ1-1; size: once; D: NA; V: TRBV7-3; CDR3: CASSQGVSTEAFF; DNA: TGTGCCAGCAGCCAAGGGGTTAGCACTGAAGCTTTCTTT